The 23 T cell receptor beta chains presented below share a single source sample, sequenced in a study of blood T cell repertoires in COVID-19. The protocol was immunoSEQ multiplex PCR, while the TCRdb copy is restricted to in-frame clones and leaves out a portion. The sample yields under 100,000 clones, about 89% seen once. The specimen sequenced was peripheral blood. The receptors were sampled from a woman in her 70s with acute or convalescent COVID-19.

This clone was detected only a few times. The genes are TRBV10-3 and TRBJ1-1; D uncertain. V was shortened by 7 bases and J by 1 base, with 10 bases between the two germline ends. The CDR3 is made up of 13 amino acids. CDR1 is ENHRY, CDR2 SYGVKD, per germline. CDR3 loop: CAIMGEGNTEAFF. The CDR3 nucleotides are TGTGCCATCATGGGCGAGGGGAACACTGAAGCTTTCTTT.

The rearrangement links TRBV6-5 to TRBJ2-5; maybe TRBD1 (5 bases). Per the germline V gene, CDR1 is MNHEY and CDR2 is SVGAGI. The CDR3 is made up of 13 amino acids. V was pared by 6 bases and J by 5 bases, with 13 bases between. CDR3 loop: CASRLRVRETQYF. CDR3 nucleotide sequence: TGTGCCAGCAGACTCAGGGTTCGGGAGACCCAGTACTTC.

J is TRBJ2-1 and V is TRBV10-3; 7 nucleotides align to TRBD2. The ends lost 4 bases at V and 10 bases at J; junction bases unmatched: 7. The germline V gene encodes CDR1 ENHRY and CDR2 SYGVKD. The CDR3 is 13 residues long. The CDR3 DNA is TGTGCCATCAGTGGGGGGGTTAGCGGGGAGCAGTTCTTC. This codes for CAISGGVSGEQFF.

The gene calls are TRBV9 and TRBJ2-7, with 7 bases that match TRBD1. Germline values: CDR1 SGDLS, CDR2 YYNGEE. V was clipped by 5 bases and J by 3 bases; unmatched bases: 8. This CDR3 spans 14 amino acids. The CDR3 sequence is CASSRTGFNYEQYF. In DNA form, the CDR3 reads TGTGCCAGCAGTCGGACAGGATTTAACTACGAGCAGTACTTC.

The CDR3 nucleotides are TGTGCCAGCGGGGACTTGACAGGGGGCCCAGATACGCAGTATTTT. Its protein product is CASGDLTGGPDTQYF. This chain links TRBV6-5 with TRBJ2-3; 10 positions match TRBD1. Germline V lookup: CDR1 MNHEY, CDR2 SVGAGI. CDR3 size: 15 residues. V was pared by 8 bases and J by 4 bases, with 9 bases of the junction left unmatched.

V is TRBV28 and J is TRBJ1-6; 7 nucleotides agree with TRBD1. Unmatched junction bases numbered 8, after V lost 3 bases and J lost 0 bases. This CDR3 is 18 amino acids long. Germline V lookup: CDR1 MDHEN, CDR2 SYDVKM. The CDR3 DNA is TGTGCCAGCAGTTTCGGGCAGGGGGAGAGCTCCTATAATTCACCCCTCCACTTT. Amino acids: CASSFGQGESSYNSPLHF.

This rearrangement joins TRBV28 to TRBJ1-3; D not resolved. The CDR3 covers 14 residues. Germline V gene data show CDR1 as MDHEN and CDR2 as SYDVKM. Trimming removed 4 bases from V and 3 bases from J, with 10 bases in between. CDR3 loop: CASSSPPGGNTIYF. The CDR3 DNA reads TGTGCCAGCAGTTCGCCACCCGGTGGAAACACCATATATTTT.

V usage is TRBV5-1 and J usage is TRBJ2-5, with 13 bases that match TRBD2. The CDR3 is 15 residues long. In germline, CDR1 is SGHRS, CDR2 YFSETQ. V shed 4 bases, J shed 7 bases, and the junction held 7 bases outside the gene matches. CDR3 loop: CASSASGLAGTTQYF. As DNA, the CDR3 is TGCGCCAGCAGCGCCTCGGGACTAGCGGGAACGACCCAGTACTTC.

The rearrangement uses TRBV5-1 and TRBJ1-6, with D possibly matching TRBD1 (6 bases). Germline V gene sequence: CDR1 SGHRS, CDR2 YFSETQ. V lost 0 bases to trimming and J lost 0 bases, with 13 bases between them. The CDR3 consists of 18 residues. CDR3 residues: CASSLVAQGSSYNSPLHF. The CDR3 DNA reads as TGCGCCAGCAGCTTGGTGGCACAGGGAAGCTCCTATAATTCACCCCTCCACTTT.

The table lists this clone with a count of one. The chain recombines TRBV6-2 or TRBV6-3 with TRBJ2-2; tentative D call: TRBD2 (5 bases). The V end lost 2 bases, the J end lost 3 bases, and 16 bases lay between the germline ends. The germline CDR1 and CDR2 sequences are MNHEY and SVGEGT. The CDR3 is 17 residues long. In nucleotides, the CDR3 is TGTGCCAGCAGTTACCCCCTCGGAGCGGTGGACACCGGGGAGCTGTTTTTT. Its protein product is CASSYPLGAVDTGELFF.

The chain combines TRBV7-9 with TRBJ2-1, with D tentatively TRBD2 (6 bases). The CDR3 covers 16 residues. Trimming took off 3 bases at V and 0 bases at J, with 12 bases between the two ends. Germline-derived CDR1 and CDR2 are SEHNR and FQNEAQ (reference sequence). Here the CDR3 reads CASSLGGISSYNEQFF. For the CDR3, the DNA is TGTGCCAGCAGCTTGGGCGGGATAAGCTCCTACAATGAGCAGTTCTTC.

This chain uses TRBV19 with TRBJ2-1, with 7 bases identical to TRBD2. From germline, CDR1 is LNHDA and CDR2 SQIVND (reference sequence). This CDR3 has 15 residues. With V trimmed by 3 bases and J by 8 bases, 10 bases remained unmatched. The DNA for the CDR3 is TGTGCCAGTAGTATTAATGGCGGGAGTGTCCATGAGCAGTTCTTC. This codes for CASSINGGSVHEQFF.

The CDR3 sequence is CASSVGSDTEAFF. DNA of the CDR3: TGTGCCAGCAGCGTAGGATCGGACACTGAAGCTTTCTTT. The chain couples TRBV9 to TRBJ1-1; no firm D call. The CDR3 covers 13 residues. Per germline, CDR1 SGDLS and CDR2 YYNGEE. V lost 0 bases to trimming and J lost 3 bases, with 6 bases between them.

The chain combines TRBV3-1 (or the pseudogene TRBV3-2) with TRBJ1-4; tentatively, D is TRBD1 (6 bases). Germline V gene lookup returns CDR1 LGHDT and CDR2 YNNKEL (reference sequence). Deletions cut 1 base from V and 8 bases from J, with 14 bases between. This CDR3 comprises 15 residues. The DNA for the CDR3 is TGTGCCAGCAGCCAAGTCGGCAGGGGTGGCGAAAAACTGTTTTTT. Residues: CASSQVGRGGEKLFF.

This clone was counted a few times. The genes are TRBV28 and TRBJ1-3; the match to TRBD1 covers 8 bases. The CDR3 has 14 amino acids. Trimming removed 4 bases from V and 7 bases from J; junction bases left unmatched: 6. Germline V lookup: CDR1 MDHEN, CDR2 SYDVKM. CDR3 sequence (DNA): TGTGCCAGCAGTTCCCTGGACAGGGACAACACCATATATTTT. Residues: CASSSLDRDNTIYF.

This clone occurred a few times. The chain joins TRBV28 to TRBJ1-5; D is undetermined. CDR3 length: 16 residues. Trimming left V 4 bases short and J 2 bases short, with 15 bases between. Germline CDR1 and CDR2: MDHEN and SYDVKM. DNA for the CDR3: TGTGCCAGCAGTTCGCCGGGTAGCTATCGCAATCAGCCCCAGCATTTT. It is translated as CASSSPGSYRNQPQHF.

In its sample, this clone was seen once. This rearrangement joins TRBV18 to TRBJ1-1; 9 bases map to TRBD1. V trimming: 3 bases; J trimming: 4 bases; junction bases outside the gene matches: 6. The CDR3 extends over 15 amino acids. Germline-derived CDR1 and CDR2 are KGHSH and LQKENI. CDR3 sequence (DNA): TGTGCCAGCTCACCTGACAGGGGGAGGACCACTGAAGCTTTCTTT. Protein sequence: CASSPDRGRTTEAFF.

This rearrangement joins TRBV19 to TRBJ1-6; 7 bases align to TRBD1. The CDR3 is made up of 15 amino acids. From germline, CDR1 is LNHDA and CDR2 SQIVND (reference sequence). J was trimmed by 7 bases and V by 5 bases; bases with no gene match: 8. Here the CDR3 DNA reads TGTGCCAGTAGTTCTCCCGGGACAGAGAATTCACCCCTCCACTTT. Translating gives CASSSPGTENSPLHF.

This clone was observed a few times. The rearrangement uses TRBV29-1 and TRBJ2-7, with 9 nucleotides matching TRBD1. Trimming removed 1 base from V and 2 bases from J; junction bases left unmatched: 9. From germline, CDR1 is SQVTM and CDR2 ANQGSEA. This CDR3 is 16 amino acids long. The CDR3, as DNA: TGCAGCGTTGAAGGGGGACAGGGAAGGAGGACCTACGAGCAGTACTTC. Protein: CSVEGGQGRRTYEQYF.

The V and J genes are TRBV18 and TRBJ2-7, with a weak D call TRBD1 (5 bases). In germline, CDR1 is KGHSH, CDR2 LQKENI. V lost 5 bases to trimming and J lost 3 bases, with 11 bases between them. The CDR3 is 13 residues long. The CDR3 DNA is TGTGCCAGCTCATCCACAGGCATCTACGAGCAGTACTTC. Amino acids: CASSSTGIYEQYF.

The CDR3 DNA reads as TGTGCCAGCAGCCACTCAATGGGACAGGGCTTGGGGGGCTACACCTTC. It encodes CASSHSMGQGLGGYTF. The V call is TRBV3-1 (or the pseudogene TRBV3-2), the J call TRBJ1-2; 9 nucleotides line up with TRBD1. This CDR3 is 16 amino acids long. Germline values: CDR1 LGHDT, CDR2 YNNKEL (reference sequence). Unmatched junction bases numbered 13, after V lost 3 bases and J lost 8 bases.

This clone was seen only a few times. The chain employs TRBV7-2 and TRBJ1-5, with 9 nucleotides matching TRBD1. After removal of 5 bases from V and 12 bases from J, the junction contained 5 bases not matched to a gene. The germline gives CDR1 SGHTA, CDR2 FQGNSA. This CDR3 comprises 12 residues. The CDR3 nucleotides are TGTGCCAGCAGCCTCGGGACAGGGCGCCAGCATTTT. Protein sequence: CASSLGTGRQHF.

This clone has only a few counts. The rearrangement joins TRBV5-8 to TRBJ1-2, with D unresolved. Trimming stripped 2 bases from V and 4 bases from J, with 12 bases between. Germline CDR1 and CDR2: SGHTS and YDEGEE. The length of the CDR3 is 14 residues. CDR3 amino acids: CASSLLPSGYGYTF. CDR3 nucleotides: TGTGCCAGCAGCTTACTACCCTCGGGCTATGGCTACACCTTC.